This T cell receptor beta chain emerged from a study of CD8+CD57+ T cells in acquired aplastic anemia (dated by TCRdb to between 2017 and 2018). At the level of the whole study: On average, sorted CD4+ and CD8+ cells yielded around 3.5 ug of extracted DNA, with a range of roughly 0.17 to 27.4 ug. CD8+CD57+ expansion was defined as frequency above the mean frequency observed in healthy subjects. The paper as a whole reports these results and caveats: Although 25 to 30 CD8+ CDR3 sequences were shared by patients and controls, these sequences appeared highly expressed in patients and within the immunodominant clones of patients. CD8+ Simpson's diversity did not differ significantly between patients and healthy controls (P=0.060).

For this clonotype: Its antigen is unknown. No much larger clone exists at a distance of one base, and base qualities are not known.

Genomic DNA was used as template for profiling of TCR beta VDJ combinations and CDR3 sequences. An Illumina HiSeq 2000 was used for TCR repertoire sequencing. The original pipeline was this. TRBV/TRBJ rearrangement plots, CDR3 size and DJ length profiles, and Simpson's diversity index were used to assess repertoires. The most abundant DNA sequence in the deep sequencing data was taken as the immunodominant clone. CDR3 amino acid sequences were checked for sharing across subjects and were also compared against the VDJdb database and published repertoires. TCRdb ran its own pipeline on the public reads, namely fastp trimming at Q25 and MiXCR clone calling, and kept in-frame beta chains. For every CDR3 protein sequence, its rows merge into one entry that carries the most common genes and DNA. TCRdb, not the authors, supplied the V and J calls. Counted in this sample were around 250,000 distinct CDR3 sequences; 82% of them appeared once. The ten largest clones take up roughly 42% of the sample.

V is clipped by 1 base and J by 1 base, and the sequence between their germline boundaries is 10 bases long. The CDR3 sequence holds 14 residues, the cysteine and phenylalanine included. Kept here is only the CDR3 DNA, which spans 42 bases and is read in frame from base 1. CDR1 and CDR2 were assigned from the germline V gene (reference sequence) as DFQATT and SNEGSKA. Flow cytometry had shown CD8+CD57+ cell expansion in the patients selected for sequencing. Every patient had severe acquired aplastic anemia, diagnosed using the International Study of Aplastic Anemia and Agranulocytosis and Camitta criteria. Patients had received no therapy at the time of blood sampling. TCR repertoires of sorted CD4+ and CD8+ blood T cells from severe aplastic anemia patients and healthy subjects were deep-sequenced in the study. In the USA, patient enrollment took place under clinicaltrials.gov protocols 00001620, 01623167, 00001397, 00071045, 00081523 and 00961064. Ficoll-Paque density gradient centrifugation was used to isolate peripheral blood mononuclear cells. Before DNA extraction, CD4+ and CD8+ T cells were sorted with FACS or magnetic beads.

The sequencing sample was made of sorted CD4+, CD8+, or CD8+CD57+ T cells (not recorded which) from PBMCs. The V gene is TRBV20-1 and the J gene is TRBJ1-1, with a weak D call of TRBD1 (5 bases match). The sequence was obtained from a human donor with aplastic anemia. The CDR3 protein is CSARGGRKNTEAFF. The nucleotides read TGCAGTGCTAGAGGGGGACGCAAGAACACTGAAGCTTTCTTT.